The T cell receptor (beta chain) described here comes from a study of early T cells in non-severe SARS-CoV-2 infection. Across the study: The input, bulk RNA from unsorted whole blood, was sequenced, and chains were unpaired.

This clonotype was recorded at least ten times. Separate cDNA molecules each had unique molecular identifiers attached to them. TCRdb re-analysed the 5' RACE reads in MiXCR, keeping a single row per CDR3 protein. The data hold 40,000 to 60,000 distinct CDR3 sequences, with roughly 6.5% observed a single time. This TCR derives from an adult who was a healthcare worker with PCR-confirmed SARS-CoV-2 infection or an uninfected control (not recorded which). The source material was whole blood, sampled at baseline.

CDR3 region: CASTQNNEQFF. The CDR3 nucleotides are TGCGCCAGCACCCAGAACAATGAGCAGTTCTTC. The chain combines TRBV4-1 with TRBJ2-1; no clear D gene. V lost 7 bases and J 5 bases, leaving 6 bases between the germline ends. The germline gives CDR1 MGHRA, CDR2 YSYEKL. The CDR3 runs to 11 residues.